Each of the 8 T cell receptor beta chains below was sequenced from the same sample in a study of CD8 T cells in ankylosing spondylitis. TCRdb fed the 5' RACE reads into MiXCR, producing one record per CDR3 protein. Among 200,000 or so distinct CDR3 sequences, approximately 18% were seen once, and the ten largest hold approximately 4%. The source material was blood, either unsorted or a sorted T cell fraction (not recorded which). These receptors came from a male donor between 5 and 29 years old with ankylosing spondylitis or in good health (not recorded which).

This clonotype was seen a few times. The rearrangement uses TRBV2 and TRBJ2-7; 8 bases align to TRBD1. The V gene's germline CDR1 is SNHLY and CDR2 FYNNEI. The junction had 12 bases not matched to a gene; V was cut back by 4 bases and J by 4 bases. The CDR3 runs to 16 residues. The CDR3 loop reads CASSALESQGAYEQYF. The CDR3 DNA is TGTGCCAGCAGTGCCCTAGAGTCGCAGGGGGCGTACGAGCAGTACTTC. The variable domain in full, completed from reference TRBV2 and TRBJ2-7, reads EPEVTQTPSHQVTQMGQEVILRCVPISNHLYFYWYRQILGQKVEFLVSFYNNEISEKSEIFDDQFSVERPDGSNFTLKIRSTKLEDSAMYFCASSALESQGAYEQYFGPGTRLTVT.

This clonotype was detected many times. The chain carries TRBV6-1 and TRBJ2-7; D gene uncertain. Per the germline V gene, CDR1 is MNHNS and CDR2 is SASEGT. This CDR3 is built from 13 residues. Trimming removed 6 bases at V and 4 bases at J, with 13 bases between. This chain's CDR3 is CASRDVPEYEQYF. The CDR3 DNA reads TGTGCCAGCAGGGACGTCCCGGAGTACGAGCAGTACTTC.

In this sample, this clonotype turned up many times. J is TRBJ2-5 and V is TRBV2; 7 positions match TRBD2. This CDR3 region has 15 residues. J lost 4 bases, V lost 4 bases, and 9 bases had no gene match. Germline V CDR1 and CDR2: SNHLY, FYNNEI. CDR3 loop: CASSAYAGVGETQYF. In nucleotides, the CDR3 is TGTGCCAGCAGTGCCTACGCGGGAGTTGGAGAGACCCAGTACTTC.

There are many counts of this clonotype. The genes are TRBV28 and TRBJ2-5; weak D call: TRBD1 (7 bases). V lost 7 bases and J 5 bases, leaving 14 bases between the germline ends. The CDR3 totals 13 residues. Germline CDR1 MDHEN, CDR2 SYDVKM. The CDR3 region is CASTEGAVETQYF. The CDR3, as DNA: TGTGCCAGCACGGAGGGGGCCGTGGAGACCCAGTACTTC.

This clonotype appeared many times. The chain carries TRBV4-1 and TRBJ2-2; a possible D gene is TRBD1 (6 bases). The CDR3 has 15 residues. CDR1 is MGHRA and CDR2 is YSYEKL in the germline V gene. Trimming removed 3 bases at V and 0 bases at J, with 8 bases between. CDR3 in DNA: TGCGCCAGCAGCCAGCCAGGGGCGAACACCGGGGAGCTGTTTTTT. Translation: CASSQPGANTGELFF.

In its sample, this clonotype was seen many times. In nucleotides, the CDR3 is TGCGCCAGCAGCTTGGTTGTCGGGCAGGGGAGGTACAATGAGCAGTTCTTC. It encodes CASSLVVGQGRYNEQFF. The chain combines TRBV5-1 with TRBJ2-1, with D perhaps assigned TRBD1 or TRBD2 (6 bases each). This CDR3 comprises 17 residues. The germline V gene encodes CDR1 SGHRS and CDR2 YFSETQ. Trimming left V 0 bases short and J 4 bases short, with 17 bases between.

This clonotype appeared many times. V gene TRBV7-6 combines with J gene TRBJ2-7; D tentatively reads TRBD1 or TRBD2 (5 bases each). The CDR3 is 13 amino acids. Germline lookup yields CDR1 SGHVS and CDR2 FNYEAQ. Trimming removed 3 bases from V and 2 bases from J, with 8 bases in between. The CDR3 is CASSFWGTYEQYF. The CDR3 region has the DNA TGTGCCAGCAGCTTTTGGGGGACCTACGAGCAGTACTTC.

The table lists this clonotype with many counts. V usage is TRBV2 and J usage is TRBJ2-1, with a weak D call TRBD1 (6 bases). Per germline, CDR1 SNHLY and CDR2 FYNNEI. The CDR3 has 13 amino acids. Trimming cost V 3 bases and J 15 bases, with 18 bases left between them. The CDR3, as DNA: TGTGCCAGCAGTGACTTCGTAGGACAGTATCCGTTCTTC. This gives the protein CASSDFVGQYPFF. Drawing the rest from reference TRBV2 and TRBJ2-1, the complete variable domain is EPEVTQTPSHQVTQMGQEVILRCVPISNHLYFYWYRQILGQKVEFLVSFYNNEISEKSEIFDDQFSVERPDGSNFTLKIRSTKLEDSAMYFCASSDFVGQYPFFGPGTRLTVL.